The clone carrying this T cell receptor (beta chain) came up many times. What it recognizes is unknown. The sample is drawn from a study of T cells in Graves' hyperthyroidism and ophthalmopathy. Study details: Peripheral blood was acquired at first diagnosis, ahead of any therapy whatsoever. Study-level findings and limits: Ophthalmopathy could be told apart from stable hyperthyroidism with a 13 V-J model.

Amplified TCR beta CDR3 regions came from RNA transcripts. The HTBI primer set was used in a first-round RT-PCR of the TCR CDR3. TCRdb reanalysed the multiplex PCR reads using MiXCR and keeps one entry per CDR3 protein. This repertoire shows approximately 370,000 distinct CDR3 sequences, about 18% found once; its top ten account for 30% to 35%. The CDR3 runs to 15 residues. CDR1 and CDR2 from the germline V gene are SGHTA and FQGNSA. V was trimmed by 5 bases and J by 0 bases, leaving 14 bases between them. This TCR came from a woman in her 30s with Graves' hyperthyroidism that later progressed to Graves' ophthalmopathy. Sequenced material: blood. V is TRBV7-2 and J is TRBJ2-7; D tentatively reads TRBD1 or TRBD2 (5 bases each). The CDR3 here is CASSEGRLSSYEQYF. The CDR3 bases are TGTGCCAGCAGCGAGGGACGCTTAAGCTCCTACGAGCAGTACTTC.